Listed below are T cell receptor beta chains from one sample, sequenced in a study of vaccination and CD4 T cells after COVID-19. TCRdb reprocessed the PCR reads with MiXCR, giving one entry per CDR3 protein. The sample carries 15,000 to 17,000 distinct CDR3 sequences, about three quarters recorded once. Antigens of these TCRs are unknown. Specimen: CD4+ T cells from blood, cultured in vitro. These receptors all come from a human donor who had recovered from COVID-19. The CDR3 runs from the conserved cysteine through the conserved F or W. The D gene is left open where the match is weak. Expanded clones are given a class, and other clones once, few, many or no size at all.

>TRBD1|TRBJ1-1|TRBV2|13|-
TGTGCCAGCAGTGCCCACAGGGGGACTGAAGCTTTCTTT
CASSAHRGTEAFF
>TRBD1|TRBJ2-5|TRBV10-2|12|-
TGCGCCAGCAGTACAGGGGCAGAGACCCAGTACTTC
CASSTGAETQYF
>TRBD2|TRBJ2-5|TRBV24-1|18|-
TGTGCCACCAGTGACCGGACTAGCGGGAGGGTCAAACAAGAGACCCAGTACTTC
CATSDRTSGRVKQETQYF
>-|TRBJ1-1|TRBV19|16|-
TGTGCCAGTAGCGAGGGGAGGGCGAGGGTTTGGACTGAAGCTTTCTTT
CASSEGRARVWTEAFF
>TRBD1|TRBJ2-3|TRBV7-6|15|few
TGTGCCAGCAGCACTAGGACAGGGGCAACAGATACGCAGTATTTT
CASSTRTGATDTQYF
>-|TRBJ2-3|TRBV20-1|13|-
TGCAGTGCGCGGGGTTACGGGGTAGATACGCAGTATTTT
CSARGYGVDTQYF
>-|TRBJ1-3|TRBV28|16|-
TGTGCCAGCACAGAGGGAGGGACTCTCTCTGGAAACACCATATATTTT
CASTEGGTLSGNTIYF
>-|TRBJ1-1|TRBV6-2/TRBV6-3|13|-
TGTGCCAGCAGCCCTGACAGTAACACTGAAGCTTTCTTT
CASSPDSNTEAFF
>-|TRBJ2-7|TRBV6-1|16|once
TGTGCCAGCGGAGCGGTCGTGGCGGCTCCCGGGGGAGAGCAGTACTTC
CASGAVVAAPGGEQYF
>-|TRBJ1-2|TRBV20-1|14|once
TGCAGTGCTAGAAGCGGGGGGGAAAACTATGGCTACACCTTC
CSARSGGENYGYTF
>-|TRBJ1-2|TRBV6-2/TRBV6-3|13|-
TGTGCCAGCAGGCGAGAGGGGTTTGATGGCTACACCTTC
CASRREGFDGYTF
>-|TRBJ2-7|TRBV7-6|16|-
TGTGCCAGCAGCTTGAGGGCTACGGGGGCTGTCTACGAGCAGTACTTC
CASSLRATGAVYEQYF
>TRBD1|TRBJ1-1|TRBV7-2|17|few
TGTGCCAGCAGCCCCTTCCCCCGACAGGGACTAGTCACTGAAGCTTTCTTT
CASSPFPRQGLVTEAFF
>-|TRBJ2-1|TRBV20-1|12|-
TGCAGTGCTAGGGGCCGGTACAATGAGCAGTTCTTC
CSARGRYNEQFF
>TRBD1|TRBJ2-5|TRBV6-1|15|once
TGTGCCAGCTCACTAGGGGACAGCGTCCAAGAGACCCAGTACTTC
CASSLGDSVQETQYF
>-|TRBJ1-5|TRBV28|16|once
TGTGCCAGCAGTCATACGAAAGGACAGATAAATCAGCCCCAGCATTTT
CASSHTKGQINQPQHF
>-|TRBJ1-1|TRBV7-2|15|-
TGTGCCAGCTTTTGGCCGGGGGCTGGGAACACTGAAGCTTTCTTT
CASFWPGAGNTEAFF
>-|TRBJ1-2|TRBV19|14|-
TGTGCCAGTACCCTCTACAGACAGAGCTATGGCTACACCTTC
CASTLYRQSYGYTF
>-|TRBJ2-2|TRBV6-5|14|-
TGTGCCAGCAGTTACTCGACACTAGCCGGGGAGCTGTTTTTT
CASSYSTLAGELFF
>-|TRBJ2-2|TRBV6-1|16|-
TGTGCCAGCAGGCCATCAGTGGGGGGCGCGGACGGGGAGCTGTTTTTT
CASRPSVGGADGELFF
>TRBD1|TRBJ1-5|TRBV6-5|17|-
TGTGCCAGCAGTTACTCGGGACAGATAAGTAGCAATCAGCCCCAGCATTTT
CASSYSGQISSNQPQHF
>-|TRBJ1-6|TRBV6-4|16|-
TGTGCCAGCAGTCGGGACGGAACGACCCCCAATTCACCCCTCCACTTT
CASSRDGTTPNSPLHF
>-|TRBJ1-5|TRBV20-1|14|few
TGCAGTGCTAGATTCAGGGGTAGCAATCAGCCCCAGCATTTT
CSARFRGSNQPQHF
>-|TRBJ1-5|TRBV12-3/TRBV12-4|15|-
TGTGCCAGCAGTTTTTGGGGGGGAGGGGATCAGCCCCAGCATTTT
CASSFWGGGDQPQHF
>-|TRBJ2-1|TRBV24-1|15|-
TGTGCCACCAGTGATTTGAAACTGGCGAACAATGAGCAGTTCTTC
CATSDLKLANNEQFF
>TRBD2|TRBJ2-5|TRBV7-2|14|-
TGTGCCAGCAGCTTGACCGGGACTAGAGAGACCCAGTACTTC
CASSLTGTRETQYF
>-|TRBJ1-5|TRBV28|15|-
TGTGCCAGCGTCTTAGGGGGAGGAAGCAATCAGCCCCAGCATTTT
CASVLGGGSNQPQHF
>-|TRBJ1-1|TRBV30|10|-
TGTGCCTGGATTGGCACTGAAGCTTTCTTT
CAWIGTEAFF
>-|TRBJ2-1|TRBV20-1|12|-
TGCAGTGCTGCCCGCCTGGTGAGTGAGCAGTTCTTC
CSAARLVSEQFF
>TRBD2|TRBJ2-2|TRBV7-9|17|few
TGTGCCAGCAGCTCTAAGACTAGCGGGAGAATCACCGGGGAGCTGTTTTTT
CASSSKTSGRITGELFF
>-|TRBJ1-2|TRBV20-1|14|-
TGCAGTGCTATGCGGCCTCTAACTAACTATGGCTACACCTTC
CSAMRPLTNYGYTF
>-|TRBJ1-2|TRBV7-9|16|-
TGTGCCAGCAGCTTAGAATATACCCAGTCGAGGTATGGCTACACCTTC
CASSLEYTQSRYGYTF
>-|TRBJ1-1|TRBV7-6|15|few
TGTGCCAGCAGCTTAGCGGCACCAGGCGGCACTGAAGCTTTCTTT
CASSLAAPGGTEAFF
>-|TRBJ1-1|TRBV20-1|10|few
TGCAGTGCCATGACACTAGAAGCTTTCTTT
CSAMTLEAFF
>-|TRBJ2-4|TRBV6-1|15|-
TGTGCCAGCAGCCCGGTTCGAGGGGCCAAAAACATTCAGTACTTC
CASSPVRGAKNIQYF
>TRBD1|TRBJ1-5|TRBV10-2|14|-
TGCGCCAGCAGACCAGGGGGTAGCAATCAGCCCCAGCATTTT
CASRPGGSNQPQHF
>TRBD2|TRBJ2-3|TRBV6-5|16|-
TGTGCCAGCAGTTCAGGGACTAGCGTGTTTCCAGATACGCAGTATTTT
CASSSGTSVFPDTQYF
>-|TRBJ2-3|TRBV27|15|few
TGTGCCAGCAGTTTAAGGAGGCGGTCCACAGATACGCAGTATTTT
CASSLRRRSTDTQYF
>TRBD1|TRBJ2-7|TRBV11-2|14|-
TGTGCCAGCAGGCGACAGGGCTTTCGGAGGGAGCAGTACTTC
CASRRQGFRREQYF
>-|TRBJ2-2|TRBV18|12|-
TGTGCCAGCTCACTGACAGCTACGGAGCTGTTTTTT
CASSLTATELFF